This TCR beta chain was captured by sequencing in a study of cytomegalovirus exposure and HLA in healthy donors. Whole-study results and caveats: Earlier results showed most TCR beta V segments being productive about 87% or about 30% of the time. Clonal expansion, a later analysis showed, was greater in HLA-associated TCR beta chains than in equally common others. Highest at DRB1 and lowest at HLA-C, TCR association rates differed among HLA loci in a later analysis.

Germline trimming cut 5 bases from V and 3 bases from J; bases unmatched to any gene: 9. Germline CDR1 is SGHTA and CDR2 is FQGTGA. This CDR3 spans 16 amino acids. As concerns this clone: Its antigen is not known.

In the PCR, 60 Vbeta and 13 Jbeta primers were used. The repertoire was sequenced with immunoSEQ multiplex PCR; TCRdb's copy has only in-frame clones and lacks some. The table lists 26,000 or so clones, roughly 79% of them singletons. The receptor comes from a male donor in good health and CMV-seronegative. The sample consisted of PBMCs. The rearrangement uses TRBV7-3 and TRBJ2-2; 7 positions agree with TRBD2. DNA for the CDR3: TGTGCCAGCAGCACCAAAGCGGGACCAGACACCGGGGAGCTGTTTTTT. Its protein is CASSTKAGPDTGELFF.